The 16 T cell receptor beta chains below all came from one sample that was sequenced in a study of shared clonotypes between healthy human individuals. Using immunoSEQ multiplex PCR, the repertoire was profiled, and TCRdb retains in-frame clones only, with some absent. This sample has some 1,600,000 clones; approximately 98% occur once, and the top ten carry approximately 0.44%. The sample taken for sequencing was naive CD4+ T cells sorted from blood. Documented subset: CD45RA+ positively selected. The receptors stem from a man between 25 and 39 years old in good health.

V is TRBV4-3 and J is TRBJ2-7, with 8 bases that match TRBD1. This CDR3 contains 17 residues. Germline values: CDR1 LGHNA, CDR2 YSLEER. After removal of 4 bases from V and 3 bases from J, the junction contained 14 bases not matched to a gene. Here the CDR3 reads CASSPRPKGQGSYEQYF. In nucleotides, the CDR3 is TGCGCCAGCAGCCCCCGACCGAAAGGACAGGGAAGCTACGAGCAGTACTTC.

The chain joins TRBV4-3 to TRBJ2-1; a possible D gene is TRBD2 (5 bases). Germline loops: CDR1 LGHNA, CDR2 YSLEER. This CDR3 is built from 14 residues. The V and J ends lost 0 bases and 5 bases respectively, with 8 bases between them. The CDR3 bases are TGCGCCAGCAGCCAAGATTGGGGAGACAATGAGCAGTTCTTC. This gives the protein CASSQDWGDNEQFF.

This sequence joins TRBV28 and TRBJ2-7, with D tentatively TRBD1 (7 bases). V was cut by 4 bases and J by 2 bases, with 12 bases left in between. CDR1 MDHEN and CDR2 SYDVKM come from the germline V gene. CDR3 length: 14 residues. CDR3 in DNA: TGTGCCAGCAGTTCGCGGGACAGAGCCTACGAGCAGTACTTC. This encodes CASSSRDRAYEQYF.

This chain joins TRBV9 and TRBJ2-2; TRBD2 agrees at 10 bases. The CDR3 consists of 21 residues. Germline assignment: CDR1 SGDLS and CDR2 YYNGEE. J lost 0 bases, V lost 0 bases, and 14 bases had no gene match. The CDR3 DNA reads TGTGCCAGCAGCGTAGCTACGGTGGTAGCGGGAGGATTCGCGAACACCGGGGAGCTGTTTTTT. Translation gives CASSVATVVAGGFANTGELFF.

The chain employs TRBV5-8 and TRBJ2-7, with 7 nucleotides matching TRBD1. The CDR3 extends over 14 amino acids. Germline values: CDR1 SGHTS, CDR2 YDEGEE. The trim removed 0 bases at V and 7 bases at J, leaving 7 bases unmatched. This CDR3 is CASSLGGQRQEQYF. The CDR3 nucleotides are TGTGCCAGCAGCTTGGGGGGACAGCGGCAAGAGCAGTACTTC.

This sequence joins TRBV7-6 and TRBJ2-1; 9 nucleotides match TRBD1. V lost 1 base and J lost 1; bases outside the gene matches: 2. CDR3 length: 16 residues. CDR1 and CDR2 (germline): SGHVS, FNYEAQ. Here the CDR3 reads CASSLGGQGSYNEQFF. CDR3 in DNA: TGTGCCAGCAGCTTAGGGGGACAGGGTTCCTACAATGAGCAGTTCTTC.

V gene TRBV7-8 combines with J gene TRBJ2-1, with D possibly TRBD2 on 5 matching bases. V was cut by 5 bases and J by 1 base, with 18 bases left in between. Germline CDR1 SGHVS, CDR2 FQNEAQ. The CDR3 is 17 amino acids. The CDR3 DNA follows: TGTGCCAGCAGCCCATCCGGGGTTCAAGTTTCCTACAATGAGCAGTTCTTC. The encoded protein is CASSPSGVQVSYNEQFF.

CDR3 residues: CASSLSGIGEKLFF. DNA of the CDR3: TGTGCCAGCAGTTTATCGGGAATCGGTGAAAAACTGTTTTTT. The chain has TRBV28 and TRBJ1-4; D is undetermined. Germline V gives CDR1 MDHEN, CDR2 SYDVKM. Trimming left V 1 base short and J 7 bases short, with 10 bases between. The CDR3 is made up of 14 amino acids.

In its sample, this clone was seen once. The chain combines TRBV19 with TRBJ2-2; TRBD2 agrees at 11 bases. Germline trimming cut 3 bases from V and 5 bases from J; bases unmatched to any gene: 8. This CDR3 is built from 17 residues. The germline V gene encodes CDR1 LNHDA and CDR2 SQIVND (reference sequence). The DNA for the CDR3 is TGTGCCAGTAGTATGGACCGACTAGCGGGAATAACCGGGGAGCTGTTTTTT. As protein: CASSMDRLAGITGELFF.

The chain has TRBV18 and TRBJ1-1; 9 positions agree with TRBD1. J lost 5 bases, V lost 3 bases, and 7 bases had no gene match. CDR1 and CDR2 from the germline V gene are KGHSH and LQKENI. The CDR3 length is 15 residues. The CDR3 reads CASSPRDRATTEAFF. The CDR3 coding sequence is TGTGCCAGCTCACCCCGGGACAGGGCTACGACTGAAGCTTTCTTT.

J is TRBJ2-1 and V is TRBV28; TRBD2 aligns across 9 bases. Germline V gene lookup returns CDR1 MDHEN and CDR2 SYDVKM. The CDR3 spans 14 residues. J lost 7 bases, V lost 7 bases, and 8 bases had no gene match. Here the CDR3 reads CASKTSGRENEQFF. DNA for the CDR3: TGTGCCAGCAAAACTAGCGGGCGGGAAAATGAGCAGTTCTTC.

The chain carries TRBV10-1 and TRBJ2-7; 10 bases fit TRBD2. This CDR3 comprises 13 residues. Trimming cost V 5 bases and J 6 bases; bases outside gene matches: 4. Looked up from germline, CDR1 is WNHNN and CDR2 is SYGVQD (reference sequence). The CDR3 DNA reads as TGCGCCAGCAGTTGGACTAGCGGAGGCGAGCAGTACTTC. Protein product: CASSWTSGGEQYF.

The genes are TRBV6-4 and TRBJ2-1; maybe TRBD2 (6 bases). Germline CDR1 reads MRHNA; CDR2 reads SNTAGT. The V and J ends lost 5 bases and 6 bases respectively, with 17 bases between them. The CDR3 is 15 amino acids. Here the CDR3 reads CASSPRGGLSNEQFF. The CDR3 DNA is TGTGCCAGCAGTCCACGGGGAGGACTGTCCAATGAGCAGTTCTTC.

This chain uses TRBV18 with TRBJ1-5; D possibly corresponds to TRBD1 (6 bases). This CDR3 comprises 16 residues. CDR1 is KGHSH, CDR2 LQKENI, per germline. Between the trimmed V and J ends, which lost 3 bases and 5 bases, there was a span of 17 bases. In nucleotides, the CDR3 is TGTGCCAGCTCACCCCTTCACAGGGAAAAAGATCAGCCCCAGCATTTT. It translates to CASSPLHREKDQPQHF.

The chain links TRBV7-9 to TRBJ2-5, with D maybe TRBD1 (6 bases). Germline lookup yields CDR1 SEHNR and CDR2 FQNEAQ (reference sequence). Trimming removed 5 bases from V and 3 bases from J, with 13 bases in between. The CDR3 contains 14 residues. The CDR3 loop reads CASSTHRVEETQYF. CDR3 in DNA: TGTGCCAGCAGCACACACAGGGTGGAAGAGACCCAGTACTTC.

The J gene is TRBJ1-5, the V gene TRBV19, with D unclear. The germline gives CDR1 LNHDA, CDR2 SQIVND (reference sequence). The V end was cut by 7 bases, the J end by 1 base, with 20 bases between. There are 17 residues in the CDR3. The CDR3 loop is CASKVRASGTSNQPQHF. The CDR3 DNA reads TGTGCCAGTAAGGTTCGTGCCTCAGGAACCAGCAATCAGCCCCAGCATTTT.